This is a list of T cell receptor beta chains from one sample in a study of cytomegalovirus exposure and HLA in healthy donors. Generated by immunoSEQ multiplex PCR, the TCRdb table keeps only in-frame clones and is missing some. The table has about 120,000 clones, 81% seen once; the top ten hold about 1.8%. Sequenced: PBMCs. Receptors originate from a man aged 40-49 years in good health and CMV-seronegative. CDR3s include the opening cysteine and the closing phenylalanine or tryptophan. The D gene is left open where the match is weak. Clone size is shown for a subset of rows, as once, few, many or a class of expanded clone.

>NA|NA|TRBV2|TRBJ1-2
TGTGCCAGCAGGGTGACAGTTATCTATGGCTACACCTTC
CASRVTVIYGYTF
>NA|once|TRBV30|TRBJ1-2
TGTGCCTGGGGGGGCAACAAGTATGGCTACACCTTC
CAWGGNKYGYTF
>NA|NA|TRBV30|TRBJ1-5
TGTGCCTGGAGTACACAGGGTGGCGGGCCCCAGCATTTT
CAWSTQGGGPQHF
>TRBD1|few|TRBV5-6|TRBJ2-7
TGTGCCAGCAGCAGGGACAGCCCTAACGAGCAGTACTTC
CASSRDSPNEQYF
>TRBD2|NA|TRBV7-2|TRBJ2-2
TGTGCCACCCGGTGGGGAGGGGACACCGGGGAGCTGTTTTTT
CATRWGGDTGELFF
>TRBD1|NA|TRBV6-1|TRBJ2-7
TGTGCCAGCAGTCCGATCCCCGGGACAGGGGAGCAGTACTTC
CASSPIPGTGEQYF
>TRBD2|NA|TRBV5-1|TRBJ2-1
TGCGCCAGCACCCCGGGGGGGCGAAACAATGAGCAGTTCTTC
CASTPGGRNNEQFF
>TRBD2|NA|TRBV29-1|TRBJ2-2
TGCAGCGTTGTTTCCCTAGCGGGAAGGGGGGAGCTGTTTTTT
CSVVSLAGRGELFF
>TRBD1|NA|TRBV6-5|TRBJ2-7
TGTGCCAGCAGTTACTCGGGGACAGCGGCATACGAGCAGTACTTC
CASSYSGTAAYEQYF
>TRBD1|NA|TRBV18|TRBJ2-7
TGTGCCAGCTCACCAGGGACAGAATTTTCCGGGCAGTACTTC
CASSPGTEFSGQYF
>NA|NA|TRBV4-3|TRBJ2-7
TGCGCCAGCAGCCAAGACCCCGGCGGATACGAGCAGTACTTC
CASSQDPGGYEQYF
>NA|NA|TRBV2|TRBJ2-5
TGTGCCAGCAGTGGGAATTCCGCCTTCGGGGAGACCCAGTACTTC
CASSGNSAFGETQYF
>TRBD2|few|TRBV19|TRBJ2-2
TGTGCCAGTAGTGATGGGACTAGCGGACCGAACACCGGGGAGCTGTTTTTT
CASSDGTSGPNTGELFF
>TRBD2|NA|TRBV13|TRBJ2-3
TGTGCCAGCAACCACGGGACTACCCGAACTATCACAGATACGCAGTATTTT
CASNHGTTRTITDTQYF
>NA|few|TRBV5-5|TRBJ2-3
TGTGCCAGCAGCTTCTCCGCAGATACGCAGTATTTT
CASSFSADTQYF
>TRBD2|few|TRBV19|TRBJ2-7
TGTGCCAGTAGTCCAAGGACTAGCGGAAACTACGAGCAGTACTTC
CASSPRTSGNYEQYF
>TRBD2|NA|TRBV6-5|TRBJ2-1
TGTGCCAGCAGTTATACTAGCGGGGACTACAATGAGCAGTTCTTC
CASSYTSGDYNEQFF
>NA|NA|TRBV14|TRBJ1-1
TGTGCCAGCAGCCAAGTGCGGGGGACTGAAGCTTTCTTT
CASSQVRGTEAFF
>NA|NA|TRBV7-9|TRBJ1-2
TGTGCCAGCAGCCCCCGTCCAGACCAGGGCCTGTATGGCTACACCTTC
CASSPRPDQGLYGYTF
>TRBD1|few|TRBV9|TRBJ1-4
TGTGCCAGCAGCGCCGGGACAGGGGCTAATGAAAAACTGTTTTTT
CASSAGTGANEKLFF
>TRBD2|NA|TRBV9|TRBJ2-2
TGTGCCAGCAGCTCCAAGCGGGATCGACCGCCCCCCGGGGAGCTGTTTTTT
CASSSKRDRPPPGELFF
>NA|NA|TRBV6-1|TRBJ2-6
TGTGCCAGCAGTGGCCCGATCTCTGGGGCCAACGGCCTGACTTTC
CASSGPISGANGLTF
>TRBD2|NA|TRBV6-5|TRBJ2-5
TGTGCCAGCAGTTACCCCGGACTAGCGGGGGGAATGCACTTC
CASSYPGLAGGMHF
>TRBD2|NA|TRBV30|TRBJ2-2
TGTGCCTGGAGTGGACTAGCGGGGGGGCCCGGCACCGGGGAGCTGTTTTTT
CAWSGLAGGPGTGELFF
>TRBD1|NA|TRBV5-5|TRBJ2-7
TGTGCCAGCAGCTGGACAGGGACCTCCTACGAGCAGTACTTC
CASSWTGTSYEQYF
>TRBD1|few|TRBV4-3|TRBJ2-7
TGCGCCAGCAGCCCTCGACCGGGACAGTATCCGTACTTC
CASSPRPGQYPYF
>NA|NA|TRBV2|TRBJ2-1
TGTGCCAGCAGTGAAGTAGTGAGCTCCTACAATGAGCAGTTCTTC
CASSEVVSSYNEQFF
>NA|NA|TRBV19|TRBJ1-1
TGTGCCAGTAGTATGGACAGTAGAGCTTTCTTT
CASSMDSRAFF
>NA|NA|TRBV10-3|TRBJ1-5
TGTGCCATCAGTGGTATGGCTAATCAGCCCCAGCATTTT
CAISGMANQPQHF
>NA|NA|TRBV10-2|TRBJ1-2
TGCGCCAGCAGTGGTACAGGGTCGAGCTATGGCTACACCTTC
CASSGTGSSYGYTF
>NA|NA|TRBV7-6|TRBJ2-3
TGTGCCAGCAGCCAAGGGAGCGGGCGGAGAAGAAATTTT
CASSQGSGRRRNF
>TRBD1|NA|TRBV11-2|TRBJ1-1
TGTGCCAGCAGCGCTGGACAGGGTATGAGGGAGGCTTTCTTT
CASSAGQGMREAFF
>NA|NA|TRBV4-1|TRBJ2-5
TGCGCCAGCAGCCTGTGGGCAGGGGAGGAGACCCAGTACTTC
CASSLWAGEETQYF
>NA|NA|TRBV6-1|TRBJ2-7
TGTGCCAGCAGGTCGGGGGACAGCTTCTACGAGCAGTACTTC
CASRSGDSFYEQYF
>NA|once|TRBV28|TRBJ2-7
TGTGCCAGCAGTTCCAATTTGTACGAGCAGTACTTC
CASSSNLYEQYF
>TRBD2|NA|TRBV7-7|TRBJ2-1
TGTGCCAGCAGCTTAGTCTCTGGGACTAGCGGTGACAATGAGCAGTTCTTC
CASSLVSGTSGDNEQFF
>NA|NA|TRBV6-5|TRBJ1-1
TGTGCCAGCAGCTCCAGGTTTATGAACACTGAAGCTTTCTTT
CASSSRFMNTEAFF
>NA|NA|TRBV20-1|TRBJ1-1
TGCAGTGCTAGACGAGACACTGAAGCTTTCTTT
CSARRDTEAFF
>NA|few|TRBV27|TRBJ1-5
TGTGCCAGTCCGTATAGCAATCAGCCCCAGCATTTT
CASPYSNQPQHF
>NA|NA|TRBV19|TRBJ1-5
TGTGCCAGTAGTATACAGGGAGGTCAGCCCCAGCATTTT
CASSIQGGQPQHF
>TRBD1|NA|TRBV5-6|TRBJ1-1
TGTGCCAGCAGCAAAAGGGACAGGCCAGGGACTGAAGCTTTCTTT
CASSKRDRPGTEAFF
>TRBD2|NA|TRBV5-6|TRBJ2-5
TGTGCCAGCAGCTCGTTAGCGGGGGGGCAGGAGACCCAGTACTTC
CASSSLAGGQETQYF
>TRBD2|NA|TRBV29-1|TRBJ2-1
TGCAGCGTTGACGCACGGGGGGGTTCCTACAATGAGCAGTTCTTC
CSVDARGGSYNEQFF
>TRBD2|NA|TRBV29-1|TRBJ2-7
TGCAGTGTGGAGGACACTAGCGGGGACGAGCAGTACTTC
CSVEDTSGDEQYF
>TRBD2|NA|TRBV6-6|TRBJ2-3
TGTGCCAGCAGCGATGATCCGGGACTAGCTGTGTATTTT
CASSDDPGLAVYF
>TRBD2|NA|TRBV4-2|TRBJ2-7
TGTGCCAGCAGCCAAGATAACCCCCAGCGGGAGTCCTACGAGCAGTACTTC
CASSQDNPQRESYEQYF
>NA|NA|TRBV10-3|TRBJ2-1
TGTGCCATCAGGGGTAGCGGTAGCTCCTACAATGAGCAGTTCTTC
CAIRGSGSSYNEQFF
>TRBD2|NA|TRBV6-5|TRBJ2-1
TGTGCCAGCAGTTACTCTAGCGGGGGGGGCTATGAGCAGTTCTTC
CASSYSSGGGYEQFF
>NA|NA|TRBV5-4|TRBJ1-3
TGTGCCAGCAGCTCCGAGGGGGGGTTCTCTGGAAACACCATATATTTT
CASSSEGGFSGNTIYF
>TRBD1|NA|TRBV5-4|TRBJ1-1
TGTGCCAGCAGCTTGCAGGGGGCATACACTGAAGCTTTCTTT
CASSLQGAYTEAFF
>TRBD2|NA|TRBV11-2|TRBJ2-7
TGTGCCAGCAGCAGGGGGGTTGGTAGTAGCGGGGGGACGGGGGGGGAGCAGTACTTC
CASSRGVGSSGGTGGEQYF
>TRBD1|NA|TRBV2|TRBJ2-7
TGTGCCAGCATTGGCAGGACAGGGGCCTCATTCTCCTACGAGCAGTACTTC
CASIGRTGASFSYEQYF
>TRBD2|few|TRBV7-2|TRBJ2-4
TGTGCCAGCAGCTTAGCGGGAGGGCGTAACAGTCAGTACTTC
CASSLAGGRNSQYF
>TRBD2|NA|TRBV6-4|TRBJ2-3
TGCGCCAGCAGCCGGACTAGCGGGGGAAGCACAGATACGCAGTATTTT
CASSRTSGGSTDTQYF